This TCR beta chain was identified in a study of beta chain features in type 1 diabetes. Investigators reverse transcribed all isolated RNA, so they sequenced expressed TCRB transcripts. Measured with immunoSEQ multiplex PCR; TCRdb has only the in-frame clones, and not every one. This table has 150,000 to 180,000 clones, 11% appearing once. The sequenced material came from central memory CD4+ T cells from blood. The origin of this receptor is a man aged 18 to 29 in good health.

The CDR3 reads CASSRAGAADTQYF. The CDR3 coding sequence is TGTGCCAGCAGCCGAGCGGGAGCGGCAGATACGCAGTATTTT. This chain uses TRBV6-5 with TRBJ2-3, with 8 bases that match TRBD2. CDR1 and CDR2 from the germline V gene are MNHEY and SVGAGI. CDR3 length: 14 residues. Unmatched junction bases numbered 6, after V lost 6 bases and J lost 4 bases.